This T cell receptor (beta chain) was profiled in a study of T cell repertoires in cytomegalovirus infection. Study as a whole: In the study, CMV epitopes included recently identified HLA-C-restricted and well-studied HLA-B-restricted ones. TCR beta signatures that were public indicated CMV infection and matching HLA type.

Regarding this clonotype: Its antigen is unknown.

Trimming cost V 6 bases and J 7 bases, with 12 bases left between them. This CDR3 has 12 residues. Using its own MiXCR run on the reads, TCRdb lists one record per CDR3 protein. In the table there are some 920,000 distinct CDR3 sequences, roughly 30% of which are singletons. This chain connects TRBV12-3 or TRBV12-4 to TRBJ1-1; tentative D call: TRBD1 (6 bases). The input for sequencing was cultured CD8+ T cells from PBMCs, taken from culture after CMV antigen stimulation. The sequence was obtained from a human donor in good health (CMV status not recorded). Some clones in this sample may be carry-over from other donors' samples. The chain's CDR3 is CASSQGSSEAFF. Here the CDR3 DNA reads TGTGCCAGCAGCCAGGGGTCGAGTGAAGCTTTCTTT.